These T cell receptor beta chains were read from a single sample in a study of cytomegalovirus exposure and HLA in healthy donors. The table came from immunoSEQ multiplex PCR; TCRdb's copy has only in-frame clones and leaves some out. The table includes 150,000 or so clones, 77% detected once. The sample consisted of PBMCs. The receptors were sampled from a man aged 45-65 years in good health and CMV-seropositive. The CDR3 runs from the conserved cysteine through the conserved F or W. A D gene is named only where the DNA matches it firmly. Some rows have no size entry. The others give once, few or many, or a class for an expanded clone.

DNA	CDR3	D	size	V	J
TGTGCCATCAGTGGAAAGGGTGTAGCGGGGGGGAATGAGCAGTTCTTC	CAISGKGVAGGNEQFF	TRBD2	.	TRBV10-3	TRBJ2-1
TGTGCCAGCAGCTTAACGGTGGCAGATACGCAGTATTTT	CASSLTVADTQYF	.	.	TRBV11-2	TRBJ2-3
TGTGCCAGCCGACCCGGGACAGAGTATGGCTACACCTTC	CASRPGTEYGYTF	TRBD1	.	TRBV28	TRBJ1-2
TGTGCCAGCAGTCTAAGTGCCGGGACAGAGGTCTTC	CASSLSAGTEVF	TRBD1	.	TRBV28	TRBJ2-1
TGTGCCAGTAGTAAACAGGGGTACCCTGAAGCTTTCTTT	CASSKQGYPEAFF	TRBD1	.	TRBV19	TRBJ1-1
TGTGCCAGCAGCGCCAGCGGGGGGCACTACAATGAGCAGTTCTTC	CASSASGGHYNEQFF	TRBD2	.	TRBV9	TRBJ2-1
TGTGCCAGCATGGGGTATGGGGTGGGAGGGCAGCCCCAGCATTTT	CASMGYGVGGQPQHF	.	once	TRBV2	TRBJ1-5
TGTGCCAGCAGCCCTCCGGACAGACAGAACACTGAAGCTTTCTTT	CASSPPDRQNTEAFF	.	.	TRBV9	TRBJ1-1
TGTGCCACCAGCAGCCTCCGGGACAGTTGGAATGAGCAGTTCTTC	CATSSLRDSWNEQFF	TRBD1	once	TRBV15	TRBJ2-1
TGTGCCAGCAGCGCAGGACAGACATTCAACACTGAAGCTTTCTTT	CASSAGQTFNTEAFF	.	.	TRBV7-8	TRBJ1-1
TGCGCCAGCAGCCCCGGGACAGACACAAATGAGCAGTTCTTC	CASSPGTDTNEQFF	TRBD1	.	TRBV5-1	TRBJ2-1
TGTGCCAGCAACGGGGGGGGACAGGAAAAACTGTTTTTT	CASNGGGQEKLFF	TRBD1	.	TRBV28	TRBJ1-4
TGTGCCAGCAGTGAACAGGGGGAAGGCAATCAGCCCCAGCATTTT	CASSEQGEGNQPQHF	TRBD1	.	TRBV6-4	TRBJ1-5
TGTGCCAGCAGCGCCCCGGGACAGGGGGCGGTCGGGGAGCTGTTTTTT	CASSAPGQGAVGELFF	TRBD1	.	TRBV9	TRBJ2-2
TGTGCCAGCAGCTTAGTACGGTCACCCCTCCACTTT	CASSLVRSPLHF	.	few	TRBV5-6	TRBJ1-6
TGTGCCAGCAGCTTACCCAGGGGGAGCAATCAGCCCCAGCATTTT	CASSLPRGSNQPQHF	TRBD1	.	TRBV11-2	TRBJ1-5
TGTGCCAGCAGTGAAAAGGGGACAGCTGGAAACACCATATATTTT	CASSEKGTAGNTIYF	TRBD1	once	TRBV2	TRBJ1-3
TGCAGCGTGAATCTGGGGGGGCAGCCCACCTTC	CSVNLGGQPTF	.	.	TRBV29-1	TRBJ1-2
TGTGCCAGCAGCTTAAAGCGGGGGATCCCTTACAATGAGCAGTTCTTC	CASSLKRGIPYNEQFF	TRBD2	.	TRBV11-3	TRBJ2-1
TGTGCCAGCAGCTTAAGTCGAATAGCAGACACCGGGGAGCTGTTTTTT	CASSLSRIADTGELFF	.	.	TRBV7-3	TRBJ2-2
TGCGCCAGCAGCTTGGGGACGGGGGAGGTGGAGACCCAGTACTTC	CASSLGTGEVETQYF	.	.	TRBV5-1	TRBJ2-5
TGTGCCAGCTCACCACCCGGGACTGGAAACTCCTACGAGCAGTACTTC	CASSPPGTGNSYEQYF	.	.	TRBV18	TRBJ2-7
TGTGCCAGCAGCTTGATCGTGGGGGGGGAAAAACTGTTTTTT	CASSLIVGGEKLFF	.	.	TRBV5-5	TRBJ1-4
TGCAGCGTTGTAAAGGTCAGGGTCGGCACAGATACGCAGTATTTT	CSVVKVRVGTDTQYF	.	once	TRBV29-1	TRBJ2-3
TGTGCCAGCAGCATGACAGGGGGCCGGCGCAATCAGCCCCAGCATTTT	CASSMTGGRRNQPQHF	TRBD1	.	TRBV7-2	TRBJ1-5
TGTGCCAGCAGGAGTTCGCCTGGGGCCAACGTCCTGACTTTC	CASRSSPGANVLTF	.	few	TRBV12-1	TRBJ2-6
TGTGCCAGCAGCTTGACACCGAATCAGCCCCAGCATTTT	CASSLTPNQPQHF	.	.	TRBV7-6	TRBJ1-5
TGCAGCGTCGGCACAGGGTTCCAGCCCCAGCATTTT	CSVGTGFQPQHF	.	few	TRBV29-1	TRBJ1-5
TGTGCCAGCAGCCCTTCTAGCGGGGGGGCCGTTGAGACCCAGTACTTC	CASSPSSGGAVETQYF	TRBD2	few	TRBV4-2	TRBJ2-5
TGTGCCAGCAGCCACCCTAGGACAGGGGAGGATGAGCAGTTCTTC	CASSHPRTGEDEQFF	.	.	TRBV21-1	TRBJ2-1
TGCGCCAGCAGCTTTCGGGAGCCGAGCTACGAGCAGTACTTC	CASSFREPSYEQYF	.	once	TRBV5-1	TRBJ2-7
TGTGCCAGCAGTTTTGGCAGGATCACGGGAGAGCAGTACTTC	CASSFGRITGEQYF	.	.	TRBV28	TRBJ2-7
TGTGCCAGTTATCGCGGACAGGGATATAATCAGCCCCAGCATTTT	CASYRGQGYNQPQHF	TRBD1	.	TRBV19	TRBJ1-5
TGCGCCAGCAGCTTCGACAGGGGGCTTGATGAGCAGTTCTTC	CASSFDRGLDEQFF	TRBD1	.	TRBV5-1	TRBJ2-1
TGTGCCAGCTCCGGAACACAGGGGGCGAACACTGAAGCTTTCTTT	CASSGTQGANTEAFF	TRBD1	.	TRBV18	TRBJ1-1
TGTGCCAGCAGCTTAGGAGGGACTTTCTACGAGCAGTACTTC	CASSLGGTFYEQYF	.	.	TRBV7-9	TRBJ2-7
TGTGCCAGCAGTCCAAGCGGGGGGAATTACAATGAGCAGTTCTTC	CASSPSGGNYNEQFF	TRBD2	once	TRBV28	TRBJ2-1
TGTGCCAGCAGTTTGCGTGAAAAACTGTTTTTT	CASSLREKLFF	.	.	TRBV28	TRBJ1-4
TGTGCCAGTAGTATAATGTCCGGCCAAGAGACCCAGTACTTC	CASSIMSGQETQYF	.	.	TRBV19	TRBJ2-5
TGTGCCTCCCCAGGGGGCCGAGGCTATGGCTACACCTTC	CASPGGRGYGYTF	TRBD1	.	TRBV2	TRBJ1-2
TGCGCCAGCAGCGGTAGACTAGCGGGGGGGGAGACCCAGTACTTC	CASSGRLAGGETQYF	TRBD2	few	TRBV5-1	TRBJ2-5
TGTGCCAGCAGCCTCCAGATTGACAGCTACGAGCAGTACTTC	CASSLQIDSYEQYF	.	.	TRBV14	TRBJ2-7
TGTGCCAGCAGCTTAGGGACAGTAAACTATGGCTACACCTTC	CASSLGTVNYGYTF	.	few	TRBV11-2	TRBJ1-2